The 26 T cell receptor beta chains presented below share a single source sample, sequenced in a study of technical replicates of blood from four donors. This table comes from immunoSEQ multiplex PCR, and its TCRdb copy is limited to in-frame clones, with some not included. The table lists more than 70,000 clones, approximately 97% of them singletons. Specimen: T cells isolated from PBMCs. The receptors here all came from a human donor in good health.

The chain couples TRBV7-2 to TRBJ2-7, with TRBD2 matching over 9 bases. The germline V gene encodes CDR1 SGHTA and CDR2 FQGNSA. Trimming cost V 5 bases and J 7 bases; bases outside gene matches: 18. CDR3 length equals 17 residues. The DNA of the CDR3 is TGTGCCAGCAGCCCCTGGGTCCGCGGGGGGGCCTTGGGAGAGCAGTACTTC. This sequence encodes CASSPWVRGGALGEQYF.

The chain combines TRBV6-1 with TRBJ1-3; D remains unclear. In germline, CDR1 is MNHNS, CDR2 SASEGT. Trimming shortened V by 6 bases and J by 2 bases, and 17 bases separated the two germline ends. This CDR3 contains 16 residues. The CDR3 region is CASSETPAGAGNTIYF. The CDR3 DNA reads as TGTGCCAGCAGCGAAACTCCGGCAGGCGCTGGAAACACCATATATTTT.

This clone has a single count. The CDR3 reads CASSQGHSSYEQYF. CDR3 DNA: TGCGCCAGCAGCCAGGGACATAGCTCCTACGAGCAGTACTTC. The V call is TRBV4-1, the J call TRBJ2-7; TRBD1 is a possible D gene (6 bases). This CDR3 is built from 14 residues. Germline CDR1 is MGHRA and CDR2 is YSYEKL. V lost 3 bases and J lost 0, with 9 bases in between.

The chain is built from TRBV4-1 and TRBJ1-5; D not certain. Germline assignment: CDR1 MGHRA and CDR2 YSYEKL. The CDR3 consists of 14 residues. Trimming removed 1 base at V and 10 bases at J, with 14 bases between. Here the CDR3 DNA reads TGCGCCAGCAGCCAAGGGGCAGCCCGAGAACCCCAGCATTTT. It codes for CASSQGAAREPQHF.

The gene calls are TRBV7-8 and TRBJ2-7, with D perhaps TRBD2 (5 bases). CDR1 and CDR2 (germline): SGHVS, FQNEAQ. Deletions cut 1 base from V and 2 bases from J, with 12 bases between. The CDR3 contains 15 residues. The DNA of the CDR3 is TGTGCCAGCAGCTTAGACGCGGGCCCAACCTACGAGCAGTACTTC. Residues: CASSLDAGPTYEQYF.

CDR3 region: CASSLVSPGELFF. CDR3 nucleotide sequence: TGTGCCAGCAGCTTGGTTAGCCCCGGGGAGCTGTTTTTT. The V gene is TRBV5-6, the J gene TRBJ2-2, with D uncertain. The CDR3 spans 13 residues. With 0 bases removed from V and 6 bases from J, the gap between germline ends came to 6 bases. The germline V gene has CDR1 SGHDT and CDR2 YYEEEE.

The genes are TRBV28 and TRBJ2-7; the D is unclear. Germline V lookup: CDR1 MDHEN, CDR2 SYDVKM. The CDR3 spans 11 residues. The germline V and J ends were trimmed by 6 bases and 3 bases, with 6 bases remaining between them. The CDR3 is CASRAVYEQYF. The CDR3 DNA is TGTGCCAGCAGGGCCGTCTACGAGCAGTACTTC.

This chain links TRBV7-9 with TRBJ2-1, with 9 nucleotides matching TRBD2. The germline gives CDR1 SEHNR, CDR2 FQNEAQ (reference sequence). CDR3 size: 15 residues. Germline trimming cut 1 base from V and 5 bases from J; bases unmatched to any gene: 3. CDR3 in amino acids: CASSLVLAGDNEQFF. DNA for the CDR3: TGTGCCAGCAGCTTAGTCTTAGCGGGAGACAATGAGCAGTTCTTC.

The rearrangement joins TRBV4-1 to TRBJ2-1, with D possibly matching TRBD2 (5 bases). Germline values: CDR1 MGHRA, CDR2 YSYEKL. Trimming shortened V by 4 bases and J by 6 bases, and 19 bases separated the two germline ends. The CDR3 has 16 amino acids. The CDR3 region has the DNA TGCGCCAGCAGCCGGGCGGGCCTTCTGAACGGCAATGAGCAGTTCTTC. Its protein is CASSRAGLLNGNEQFF.

The chain combines TRBV7-9 with TRBJ2-1; 9 nucleotides line up with TRBD2. V was pared by 6 bases and J by 8 bases, with 23 bases of the junction left unmatched. The germline V gene encodes CDR1 SEHNR and CDR2 FQNEAQ (reference sequence). The CDR3 spans 19 residues. CDR3 sequence (DNA): TGTGCCAGCAGTTTGTCGAAGATACTAGCGGGCAAAGACATCCATGAGCAGTTCTTC. It is translated as CASSLSKILAGKDIHEQFF.

Only one count was recorded for this clone. V usage is TRBV27 and J usage is TRBJ2-1; D perhaps matches TRBD1 (6 bases). The V end lost 8 bases, the J end lost 4 bases, and 12 bases lay between the germline ends. This CDR3 is built from 13 residues. CDR1 is MNHEY and CDR2 is SMNVEV in the germline V gene (reference sequence). CDR3 sequence reads: CASGYREYNEQFF. CDR3 DNA sequence: TGTGCCAGCGGCTACAGGGAGTACAATGAGCAGTTCTTC.

The V and J genes are TRBV4-1 and TRBJ2-3; 13 bases align to TRBD2. Germline lookup yields CDR1 MGHRA and CDR2 YSYEKL. This CDR3 has 18 residues. The J segment lost 2 bases and the V segment lost 0 bases, leaving 5 bases of the junction unmatched. The CDR3 DNA follows: TGCGCCAGCAGCCAAGATTTGGGACTAGCGGGACCCACAGATACGCAGTATTTT. Amino acid sequence: CASSQDLGLAGPTDTQYF.

This chain connects TRBV6-4 to TRBJ2-7; 8 nucleotides agree with TRBD1. Germline V gene data show CDR1 as MRHNA and CDR2 as SNTAGT. There are 15 residues in the CDR3. With V trimmed by 5 bases and J by 2 bases, 8 bases remained unmatched. CDR3 amino acids: CASSPYRGEAYEQYF. As DNA, the CDR3 is TGTGCCAGCAGTCCCTACAGGGGGGAAGCCTACGAGCAGTACTTC.

V usage is TRBV11-2 and J usage is TRBJ2-1; TRBD2 matches at 11 bases. The CDR3 has 15 residues. CDR1 and CDR2 from the germline V gene are SGHAT and FQNNGV. V was pared by 2 bases and J by 7 bases, with 4 bases of the junction left unmatched. CDR3 amino acids: CASSLLLAGENEQFF. The CDR3 region has the DNA TGTGCCAGCAGCTTACTACTAGCGGGAGAAAATGAGCAGTTCTTC.

The chain is built from TRBV2 and TRBJ1-5, with 7 bases that match TRBD1. CDR3 length equals 14 residues. Germline trimming cut 7 bases from V and 4 bases from J; bases unmatched to any gene: 7. Germline CDR1 is SNHLY and CDR2 is FYNNEI. The CDR3 is CASKAGQVNQPQHF. The CDR3 nucleotides read TGTGCCAGCAAAGCCGGACAGGTTAATCAGCCCCAGCATTTT.

This clone was recorded only once. The rearrangement joins TRBV19 to TRBJ2-7, with TRBD2 identical over 14 bases. V shed 7 bases, J shed 0 bases, and the junction held 2 bases outside the gene matches. The CDR3 runs 15 residues. The V gene's germline CDR1 is LNHDA and CDR2 SQIVND (reference sequence). CDR3 region: CASKGLAGASYEQYF. CDR3 DNA: TGTGCCAGTAAGGGACTAGCGGGGGCCTCCTACGAGCAGTACTTC. Variable domain in full (rest from reference TRBV19 and TRBJ2-7): DGGITQSPKYLFRKEGQNVTLSCEQNLNHDAMYWYRQDPGQGLRLIYYSQIVNDFQKGDIAEGYSVSREKKESFPLTVTSAQKNPTAFYLCASKGLAGASYEQYFGPGTRLTVT.

V usage is TRBV4-1 and J usage is TRBJ1-1; D is unresolved. This CDR3 is 15 amino acids long. V lost 1 base to trimming and J lost 0 bases, with 9 bases between them. Germline values: CDR1 MGHRA, CDR2 YSYEKL. This chain's CDR3 is CASSQVGALNTEAFF. CDR3 DNA sequence: TGCGCCAGCAGCCAAGTCGGTGCATTGAACACTGAAGCTTTCTTT.

DNA of the CDR3: TGCGCCAGCAAGGAGAATAGCAATCAGCCCCAGCATTTT. Amino acids: CASKENSNQPQHF. This chain uses TRBV10-2 with TRBJ1-5, with unresolved D. V was cut by 7 bases and J by 0 bases, with 7 bases left in between. The CDR3 consists of 13 residues. The V gene's germline CDR1 is WSHSY and CDR2 SAAADI.

V gene TRBV29-1 combines with J gene TRBJ2-7; D may be TRBD1 (5 bases). Germline V CDR1 and CDR2: SQVTM, ANQGSEA. Trimming removed 7 bases at V and 4 bases at J, with 14 bases between. This CDR3 spans 12 amino acids. The DNA of the CDR3 is TGCAGCGGCTCATTGCCAGGGTACGAGCAGTACTTC. It specifies CSGSLPGYEQYF.

This chain joins TRBV5-6 and TRBJ2-7, with D possibly matching TRBD1 (6 bases). The CDR3 runs 14 residues. Germline CDR1 and CDR2: SGHDT and YYEEEE. The germline V and J ends were trimmed by 1 base and 2 bases, with 10 bases remaining between them. CDR3 sequence reads: CASSLPGAAYEQYF. DNA of the CDR3: TGTGCCAGCAGCTTGCCAGGGGCGGCCTACGAGCAGTACTTC. Full variable domain (missing parts from reference TRBV5-6 and TRBJ2-7): DAGVTQSPTHLIKTRGQQVTLRCSPKSGHDTVSWYQQALGQGPQFIFQYYEEEERQRGNFPDRFSGHQFPNYSSELNVNALLLGDSALYLCASSLPGAAYEQYFGPGTRLTVT.

This chain joins TRBV11-1 and TRBJ2-1; 12 positions agree with TRBD2. Germline values: CDR1 SGHAT, CDR2 FQDESV (reference sequence). With V trimmed by 3 bases and J by 10 bases, 7 bases remained unmatched. The CDR3 length is 15 residues. The CDR3: CASSFSSGGAGEQFF. In nucleotides, the CDR3 is TGTGCCAGCAGCTTTTCTAGCGGGGGGGCCGGAGAGCAGTTCTTC.

This chain joins TRBV6-6 and TRBJ2-1, with 7 bases aligning to TRBD2. Germline CDR1 MNHNY, CDR2 SVGAGI (reference sequence). V shed 7 bases, J shed 0 bases, and the junction held 3 bases outside the gene matches. The CDR3 totals 14 residues. CDR3: CASTGTNSYNEQFF. The CDR3 coding sequence is TGTGCCAGCACCGGGACTAACTCCTACAATGAGCAGTTCTTC.

The chain has TRBV5-1 and TRBJ1-1; TRBD1 matches 7 bases. Germline-derived CDR1 and CDR2 are SGHRS and YFSETQ. Trimming took 0 bases from V and 4 from J; bases not matched to a gene: 3. The CDR3 covers 14 residues. The CDR3 protein is CASSLDRGLTEAFF. The CDR3 nucleotides are TGCGCCAGCAGCTTGGACAGGGGCCTCACTGAAGCTTTCTTT. Drawing the rest from reference TRBV5-1 and TRBJ1-1, the complete variable domain is KAGVTQTPRYLIKTRGQQVTLSCSPISGHRSVSWYQQTPGQGLQFLFEYFSETQRNKGNFPGRFSGRQFSNSRSEMNVSTLELGDSALYLCASSLDRGLTEAFFGQGTRLTVV.

This chain connects TRBV28 to TRBJ1-6, with D unresolved. CDR1 is MDHEN and CDR2 is SYDVKM in the germline V gene. The V gene lost 7 bases and the J gene lost 0 bases, with 13 bases spanning the gap. The CDR3 sequence is 16 residues long. The CDR3 region is CASTPGRDSYNSPLHF. DNA of the CDR3: TGTGCCAGCACCCCCGGGCGGGACTCCTATAATTCACCCCTCCACTTT.

The V call is TRBV6-1, the J call TRBJ1-2, with D hard to call. The CDR3 loop spans 11 amino acids. Germline loops: CDR1 MNHNS, CDR2 SASEGT. Trimming shortened V by 8 bases and J by 8 bases, and 12 bases separated the two germline ends. Here the CDR3 reads CASGQASGYTF. As DNA, the CDR3 is TGTGCCAGCGGCCAGGCGAGCGGCTACACCTTC.

This clone appeared once. The chain joins TRBV10-3 to TRBJ2-2, with 11 nucleotides matching TRBD2. Germline V CDR1 and CDR2: ENHRY, SYGVKD. Trimming cost V 3 bases and J 5 bases; bases outside gene matches: 8. There are 17 residues in the CDR3. This CDR3 is CAISDGGPSGGTGELFF. CDR3 in DNA: TGTGCCATCAGTGACGGTGGGCCTAGCGGGGGGACCGGGGAGCTGTTTTTT.